This T cell receptor beta chain came from a study of Tregs in tolerant kidney transplant recipients. The assay was immunoSEQ multiplex PCR, and TCRdb's table has in-frame clones only and misses some. There are some 240,000 clones in the sample; 84% occur only once, and around 0.61% lies in the top ten. A note on this clone: Its antigen is still unknown.

Unstimulated Tregs (CD4+CD25+CD127-) and CD4+CD25- non-Tregs were sorted from PBMCs. From germline, CDR1 is MNHEY and CDR2 SVGAGI. The CDR3 totals 12 residues. Between the trimmed V and J ends, which lost 6 bases and 2 bases, there was a span of 8 bases. Study conclusions and caveats: No direct test of biological reproducibility was done here.

This chain connects TRBV6-5 to TRBJ2-7; D remains unclear. This receptor was obtained from a human donor in good health. Sequencing used CD4+ T cells from blood. CDR3 protein: CASSPLTYEQYF. The CDR3 region has the DNA TGTGCCAGCAGCCCGCTAACCTACGAGCAGTACTTC.